These 9 T cell receptor beta chains were sequenced from one sample in a study of shared clonotypes between healthy human individuals. Data came from immunoSEQ multiplex PCR; TCRdb stores just in-frame clones and leaves some out. The sample shows about 1.1 million clones, around 78% of them seen only once. Sequenced sample: memory CD4+ T cells from PBMCs. Subset defined: CD45RA-negative fraction. These receptors were obtained from a man between 18 and 35 years old in good health. Some clones in this sample may be carry-over from other donors' samples.

The CDR3 loop reads CASSSGQTQYF. Here the CDR3 DNA reads TGTGCCAGCAGCTCGGGACAGACGCAGTATTTT. The chain uses TRBV9 and TRBJ2-3, with TRBD1 matching 7 bases. This CDR3 has 11 residues. J was trimmed by 9 bases and V by 4 bases; bases with no gene match: 2. In germline, CDR1 is SGDLS, CDR2 YYNGEE.

The chain recombines TRBV2 with TRBJ2-3, with D perhaps TRBD1 (6 bases). V was clipped by 7 bases and J by 1 base, with 15 bases between them. The CDR3 has 15 residues. Germline CDR1 is SNHLY and CDR2 is FYNNEI. The CDR3 sequence: CASTFGRGGTDTQYF. The DNA of the CDR3 is TGTGCCAGCACGTTTGGCAGGGGCGGCACAGATACGCAGTATTTT.

Details on this clone: With only one base between it and a far larger clone, this is likely a read error. Additional DNA sequences in this sample encode the identical CDR3. J is TRBJ2-3 and V is TRBV29-1; D is undetermined. This CDR3 is 13 amino acids long. CDR1 is SQVTM, CDR2 ANQGSEA, per germline. CDR3 DNA: TGCAGCGTGATAGACGGAGTCACAGATACACAGTATTTT. Its translation: CSVIDGVTDTQYF.

The chain is built from TRBV7-6 and TRBJ2-7; 10 bases fit TRBD2. The J segment lost 6 bases and the V segment lost 1 base, leaving 6 bases of the junction unmatched. The CDR3 totals 15 residues. CDR1 is SGHVS and CDR2 is FNYEAQ in the germline V gene. The CDR3, as DNA: TGTGCCAGCAGCTTAGAGCCTAGCGGGAGAGGCGAGCAGTACTTC. It encodes CASSLEPSGRGEQYF.

The J gene is TRBJ1-1, the V gene TRBV6-1; 9 nucleotides match TRBD1. CDR3 length: 15 amino acids. Losses at the gene ends were 3 bases for V and 5 bases for J; bases not matched to a gene: 7. The germline V gene encodes CDR1 MNHNS and CDR2 SASEGT. CDR3 coding DNA: TGTGCCAGCAGTGAGCAGGGACAGGGAGAAACTGAAGCTTTCTTT. Amino acid sequence: CASSEQGQGETEAFF.

The V call is TRBV5-1, the J call TRBJ1-5; no firm D call. V was clipped by 0 bases and J by 4 bases, with 8 bases between them. Germline loops: CDR1 SGHRS, CDR2 YFSETQ. This CDR3 contains 14 residues. The CDR3, as DNA: TGCGCCAGCAGCTTGGGGAGGGAAAATCAGCCCCAGCATTTT. Translating it yields CASSLGRENQPQHF.

The CDR3 reads CASSLAGGRTNTEAFF. The CDR3 DNA follows: TGTGCCAGCAGTCTGGCAGGGGGTAGGACGAACACTGAAGCTTTCTTT. This chain connects TRBV28 to TRBJ1-1; 7 bases match TRBD1. V was pared by 5 bases and J by 1 base, with 10 bases of the junction left unmatched. The CDR3 consists of 16 residues. CDR1 and CDR2 from the germline V gene are MDHEN and SYDVKM.

Remarks on this clone: Other DNA sequences in this sample translate to the same CDR3. The J gene is TRBJ2-3, the V gene TRBV5-1; 9 positions match TRBD2. Losses at the gene ends were 4 bases for V and 5 bases for J; bases not matched to a gene: 5. The CDR3 length is 14 residues. In germline, CDR1 is SGHRS, CDR2 YFSETQ. The CDR3 region has the DNA TGCGCCAGCAGCCCGGGACTAGCAGGAGATACGCAGTATTTT. It yields the protein CASSPGLAGDTQYF.

With regard to this clone: A single base is all that separates this from a far larger clone, so a read error is likely. The chain joins TRBV30 to TRBJ1-4; tentatively, D is TRBD1 (5 bases). Germline lookup yields CDR1 GTSNPN and CDR2 SVGIG (reference sequence). Trimming took off 0 bases at V and 8 bases at J, with 16 bases between the two ends. There are 15 residues in the CDR3. The CDR3 sequence is CAWSVLRAMGEKLFF. CDR3 nucleotide sequence: TGTGCCTGGAGTGTACTCAGGGCGATGGGCGAAAAACTGTTTTTT. Combining the CDR3 with reference TRBV30 and TRBJ1-4 gives the whole variable domain SQTIHQWPATLVQPVGSPLSLECTVEGTSNPNLYWYRQAAGRGLQLLFYSVGIGQISSEVPQNLSASRPQDRQFILSSKKLLLSDSGFYLCAWSVLRAMGEKLFFGSGTQLSVL.